The 9 T cell receptor beta chains given below trace back to one sample, sequenced in a study of T cells in Graves' hyperthyroidism and ophthalmopathy. Template material for amplifying TCR beta CDR3 regions consisted of RNA transcripts. First-round RT-PCR of the TCR CDR3 relied on the HTBI primer set. Each CDR3 protein gets one entry after TCRdb re-called the multiplex PCR reads with MiXCR. The table has around 300,000 distinct CDR3 sequences, 13% to 15% seen once. The sequencing sample was made of blood. The receptor source for this set is a woman aged 45-65 years with Graves' hyperthyroidism that later progressed to Graves' ophthalmopathy.

In its sample, this clonotype was seen many times. The chain combines TRBV11-3 with TRBJ2-1; D perhaps matches TRBD2 (6 bases). Trimming cost V 5 bases and J 5 bases, with 19 bases left between them. This CDR3 comprises 16 residues. Germline-derived CDR1 and CDR2 are SGHNT and YENEEA. The CDR3 loop is CASSDVGRDGNNEQFF. The CDR3, as DNA: TGTGCCAGCAGCGACGTTGGGCGGGACGGTAACAATGAGCAGTTCTTC.

The chain joins TRBV20-1 to TRBJ2-3; 8 bases line up with TRBD2. CDR1 and CDR2 (germline): DFQATT, SNEGSKA (reference sequence). The CDR3 has 14 residues. With 2 bases clipped from V and 5 bases from J, the junction kept 6 bases outside the gene matches. The CDR3 DNA follows: TGCAGTGCTAGAACGGGAGGGCCTGGAGATACGCAGTATTTT. Residues: CSARTGGPGDTQYF.

In the case of this clonotype: A much larger clone lies a single base off, so this may be a read error. The chain carries TRBV12-3 or TRBV12-4 and TRBJ2-7; D not certain. This CDR3 spans 14 amino acids. V lost 4 bases and J 4 bases, leaving 14 bases between the germline ends. CDR3 coding DNA: TGTGCCAGCAGTTCTGACTGGGCACCTTACGAGCAGTACTTC. Encoded protein: CASSSDWAPYEQYF.

In this sample, this clonotype turned up many times. CDR3: CASSVTGFGDTQYF. In DNA, the CDR3 is TGTGCCAGCAGCGTGACAGGGTTCGGAGATACGCAGTATTTT. The chain recombines TRBV2 with TRBJ2-3, with 7 positions matching TRBD1. V shed 6 bases and J 5 bases; nucleotides not matched to a gene: 8. CDR3 size: 14 residues. CDR1 and CDR2 (germline): SNHLY, FYNNEI.

This clonotype came up many times. The rearrangement links TRBV27 to TRBJ2-7, with 13 bases matching TRBD2. CDR1 is MNHEY and CDR2 is SMNVEV in the germline V gene (reference sequence). This CDR3 has 17 amino acids. V lost 6 bases to trimming and J lost 4 bases; unmatched junction nucleotides: 12. The CDR3 sequence: CASRLNSGLAGIYEQYF. In nucleotides, the CDR3 is TGTGCCAGCAGACTTAATTCGGGACTAGCGGGAATATACGAGCAGTACTTC.

This clonotype was detected many times. The V and J genes are TRBV7-8 and TRBJ1-2; the D gene is possibly TRBD1 (6 bases). The V gene lost 7 bases and the J gene lost 4 bases, with 19 bases spanning the gap. The length of the CDR3 is 15 residues. Looked up from germline, CDR1 is SGHVS and CDR2 is FQNEAQ. The CDR3: CASNINRDSGYGYTF. The DNA of the CDR3 is TGTGCCAGCAACATAAACAGGGATTCGGGCTATGGCTACACCTTC.

This clonotype has ten or more counts. The V and J genes are TRBV12-3 or TRBV12-4 and TRBJ1-6, with no clear D. With 5 bases removed from V and 2 bases from J, the gap between germline ends came to 10 bases. CDR3 size: 15 residues. CDR3 in DNA: TGTGCCAGCAGTCGCTCGGGTCCCTATAATTCACCCCTCCACTTT. This translates into CASSRSGPYNSPLHF.

The gene calls are TRBV2 and TRBJ2-3; D unresolved. The CDR3 totals 16 residues. V shed 3 bases and J shed 2 bases, with 15 bases lying between them. Germline V gene lookup returns CDR1 SNHLY and CDR2 FYNNEI. The CDR3 DNA reads as TGTGCCAGCAGTGATGGTCAGAACGCCTACACAGATACGCAGTATTTT. It encodes CASSDGQNAYTDTQYF.

This clonotype was recorded many times. The chain links TRBV20-1 to TRBJ2-3; 15 bases line up with TRBD2. V dropped 5 bases and J dropped 4; count of bases not matched to a gene: 7. The CDR3 contains 16 residues. CDR1 is DFQATT, CDR2 SNEGSKA, per germline (reference sequence). The CDR3: CSAPGLAGGGADTQYF. The CDR3 DNA is TGCAGTGCTCCCGGACTAGCGGGAGGGGGGGCAGATACGCAGTATTTT.